This TCR beta chain was sequenced during a study of immune cell composition in non-small cell lung cancer. Profiled with immunoSEQ multiplex PCR; TCRdb holds only in-frame clones, not every one. Of several thousand clones in the sample, about 68% are singletons; the top ten hold 29%. This CDR3 region has 16 residues. Trimming removed 0 bases at V and 7 bases at J, with 15 bases between. Per germline, CDR1 MNHEY and CDR2 SVGAGI. The clonotype comes from a human donor with non-small cell lung cancer. Specimen: lung tumor tissue. The genes are TRBV6-5 and TRBJ2-2; possibly TRBD2 for D (5 bases). The CDR3 DNA follows: TGTGCCAGCAGTTACTCGGGAGACACGCAGGACGGGGAGCTGTTTTTT. Amino acids: CASSYSGDTQDGELFF.